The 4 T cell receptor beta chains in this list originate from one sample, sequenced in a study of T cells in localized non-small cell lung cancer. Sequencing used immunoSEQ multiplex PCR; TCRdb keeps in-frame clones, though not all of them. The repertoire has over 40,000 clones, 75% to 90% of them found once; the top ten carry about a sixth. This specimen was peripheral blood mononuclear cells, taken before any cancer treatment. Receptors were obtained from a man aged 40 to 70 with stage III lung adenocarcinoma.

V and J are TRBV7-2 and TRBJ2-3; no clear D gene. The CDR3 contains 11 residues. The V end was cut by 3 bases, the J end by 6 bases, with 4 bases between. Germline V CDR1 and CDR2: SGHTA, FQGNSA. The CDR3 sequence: CASSFRDTQYF. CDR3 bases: TGTGCCAGCAGCTTTAGGGATACGCAGTATTTT.

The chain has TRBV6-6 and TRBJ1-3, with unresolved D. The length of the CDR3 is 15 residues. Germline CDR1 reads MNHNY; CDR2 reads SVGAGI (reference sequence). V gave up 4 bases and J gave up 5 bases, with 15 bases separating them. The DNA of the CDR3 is TGTGCCAGCAGTTCCGCCCAGGACTTCAGAAACACCATATATTTT. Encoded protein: CASSSAQDFRNTIYF.

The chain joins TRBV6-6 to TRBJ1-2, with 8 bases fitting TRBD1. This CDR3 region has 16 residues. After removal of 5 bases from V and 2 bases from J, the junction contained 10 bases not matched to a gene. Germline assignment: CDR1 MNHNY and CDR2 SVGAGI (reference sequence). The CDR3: CASSRLNRGLNYGYTF. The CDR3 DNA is TGTGCCAGCAGTCGACTTAACAGGGGGTTAAACTATGGCTACACCTTC.

The CDR3 is CASSLGLYQETQYF. The CDR3 region has the DNA TGCGCCAGCAGCCTGGGACTTTACCAAGAGACCCAGTACTTC. This chain uses TRBV5-1 with TRBJ2-5; a possible D gene is TRBD2 (6 bases). Trimming cost V 4 bases and J 0 bases, with 10 bases left between them. Germline V CDR1 and CDR2: SGHRS, YFSETQ. The CDR3 has 14 amino acids. The whole variable domain, remainder taken from reference TRBV5-1 and TRBJ2-5, is KAGVTQTPRYLIKTRGQQVTLSCSPISGHRSVSWYQQTPGQGLQFLFEYFSETQRNKGNFPGRFSGRQFSNSRSEMNVSTLELGDSALYLCASSLGLYQETQYFGPGTRLLVL.